This entry describes one T cell receptor beta chain. These data come from a study of blood T cell repertoires in COVID-19. Study details: COVID-19 samples from acute and convalescent phases originated in the United States, Italy and Spain. The analysed material was cDNA or gDNA that came from T cells, B-cell-depleted T cells, or PBMCs.

Methods used by the authors: The authors estimated nucleated cell counts from reference gene primer amplification. Only in-frame clones appear in the TCRdb table, and some are missing; sequencing was by immunoSEQ multiplex PCR. V, J and clone size were drawn from that table, and D and trimming were deduced from the DNA. This table holds some 120,000 clones, more than 70% found once. Sequenced material: peripheral blood. The receptor's source is a man between 65 and 85 years old with acute or convalescent COVID-19.

CDR3 in amino acids: CASSRSPAGEGNQPQHF. DNA of the CDR3: TGCGCCAGCAGCCGATCCCCCGCAGGGGAAGGCAATCAGCCCCAGCATTTT. The chain recombines TRBV5-1 with TRBJ1-5; weak D call: TRBD1 (6 bases). CDR1 and CDR2 from the germline V gene are SGHRS and YFSETQ. V was cut by 4 bases and J by 2 bases, with 19 bases left in between. This CDR3 contains 17 residues.